Shown below are 9 T cell receptor beta chains from a single sample sequenced in a study of T cells expressing NK-cell markers. Following a re-call of the 5' RACE reads, TCRdb has one entry per CDR3 protein and lacks DNA. The sample data list roughly 420,000 distinct CDR3 sequences. Sequenced sample: blood T cells: a sorted CD56 or NKG2C T cell subset, CD4+ or CD8+ T cells, or bulk PBMC T cells (not recorded which). The origin of the receptors is a woman aged 18 to 75 in good health.

This chain connects TRBV19 to TRBJ2-3. CDR3 length: 14 residues. Germline CDR1 and CDR2: LNHDA and SQIVND (reference sequence). The CDR3 sequence: CASSMYLRTDTQYF.

J is TRBJ2-1 and V is TRBV11-2; TCRdb indicates TRBD2, and absent DNA this call remains unverified. Germline CDR1 SGHAT, CDR2 FQNNGV. The CDR3 runs to 16 residues. This chain's CDR3 is CASSLVLGGGLNEQFF.

The gene calls are TRBV7-2 and TRBJ2-1; TCRdb outputs TRBD2, but without DNA this stays unchecked. CDR3 length: 12 residues. The germline CDR1 and CDR2 sequences are SGHTA and FQGNSA. This CDR3 reads CASSLAPPEQFF.

The V and J genes are TRBV30 and TRBJ2-1. This CDR3 has 11 residues. From germline, CDR1 is GTSNPN and CDR2 SVGIG (reference sequence). Here the CDR3 reads CAWTIRNEQFF.

This chain connects TRBV6-2 or TRBV6-3 to TRBJ1-5. CDR3 length: 15 amino acids. Germline CDR1 reads MNHEY; CDR2 reads SVGEGT. CDR3 protein: CASSYSSGRAQPQHF.

The rearrangement uses TRBV18 and TRBJ2-5. The CDR3 has 15 amino acids. CDR1 is KGHSH and CDR2 is LQKENI in the germline V gene. The CDR3 sequence is CASSLIDIAGETQYF.

The chain combines TRBV6-1 with TRBJ1-3; as DNA is missing, the TRBD1 call by TCRdb cannot be tested. From germline, CDR1 is MNHNS and CDR2 SASEGT. The CDR3 consists of 16 residues. This CDR3 reads CASSRGPGGSGNTIYF.

CDR3 sequence reads: CASTTGGGRTDTQYF. The genes are TRBV27 and TRBJ2-3; as DNA is missing, the TRBD1 call by TCRdb cannot be tested. The germline V gene encodes CDR1 MNHEY and CDR2 SMNVEV (reference sequence). The CDR3 has 15 amino acids.

This chain uses TRBV7-6 with TRBJ1-4; the TCRdb D gene call, TRBD1, has no DNA to confirm it. This CDR3 spans 15 amino acids. CDR1 SGHVS and CDR2 FNYEAQ come from the germline V gene. This CDR3 reads CASSPLEGGFGKLFF.